Shown below are 22 T cell receptor beta chains from a single sample sequenced in a study of T-cell memory formation after mild COVID-19. TCRdb re-called the 5' RACE reads through MiXCR, storing one row per CDR3 protein. The repertoire consists of 200,000 to 300,000 distinct CDR3 sequences, with roughly 15% occurring once and the leading ten covering under 2.5%. The sample comprised PBMCs or a T cell subset sorted from them (not recorded which). All receptors derive from an adult woman who had mild COVID-19 (a few samples of this study predate the infection). Cell type and time point are not known.

Concerning this clonotype: The junction and the germline gene differ at one end; a read error may be behind it. The chain uses TRBV3-1 and TRBJ2-7, with 9 positions matching TRBD1. This CDR3 spans 13 amino acids. Germline CDR1 LGHDT, CDR2 YNNKEL (reference sequence). CDR3 residues: CASSQETGTGKDF. Written as DNA, the CDR3 is TGTGCCAGCAGCCAAGAAACCGGGACAGGGAAGGACTTC.

Ten or more counts support this clonotype. The rearrangement links TRBV7-6 to TRBJ2-3, with a weak D call TRBD1 (5 bases). From germline, CDR1 is SGHVS and CDR2 FNYEAQ. Between the trimmed V and J ends, which lost 0 bases and 3 bases, there was a span of 7 bases. CDR3 size: 14 residues. CDR3 sequence reads: CASSLARQTDTQYF. Here the CDR3 DNA reads TGTGCCAGCAGCTTAGCGCGACAGACAGATACGCAGTATTTT.

In DNA, the CDR3 is TGTGCCAGCAGTTCCCCCTTAGCGGGGGGCCCCGCCAATGAGCAGTTCTTC. Translated, it gives CASSSPLAGGPANEQFF. The chain has TRBV12-3 or TRBV12-4 and TRBJ2-1, with TRBD2 matching over 10 bases. The CDR3 sequence is 17 residues long. The ends lost 4 bases at V and 6 bases at J; junction bases unmatched: 12.

This clonotype was observed a few times. J is TRBJ2-2 and V is TRBV15, with no clear D. In germline, CDR1 is LNHNV, CDR2 YYDKDF (reference sequence). Trimming took off 0 bases at V and 6 bases at J, with 14 bases between the two ends. This CDR3 has 16 residues. DNA of the CDR3: TGTGCCACCAGCAGAGATCCGGTTTCTTTTGCCGGGGAGCTGTTTTTT. Its protein is CATSRDPVSFAGELFF.

This clonotype was recorded a few times. The chain recombines TRBV29-1 with TRBJ1-1; TRBD1 is a possible D gene (5 bases). This CDR3 is 16 amino acids long. Germline CDR1 and CDR2: SQVTM and ANQGSEA. The V end was cut by 4 bases, the J end by 0 bases, with 18 bases between. The CDR3 region has the DNA TGCAGCGTTGTCCTTAATCAGGGTTATATGAACACTGAAGCTTTCTTT. Translating gives CSVVLNQGYMNTEAFF.

The chain couples TRBV21-1 to TRBJ2-1; the D segment call TRBD2 is taken from the table without a DNA check. TRBV21-1 is a pseudogene segment. The length of the CDR3 is 15 residues. The CDR3 DNA follows: TGTGCCAGCAGCAAACTGCGCGGGAGCTACAATGAGCAGTTCTTC. This gives the protein CASSKLRGSYNEQFF.

The V call is TRBV27, the J call TRBJ1-1; D uncertain. Trimming took 2 bases from V and 4 from J, leaving 14 bases between them. CDR1 is MNHEY and CDR2 is SMNVEV in the germline V gene (reference sequence). The length of the CDR3 is 15 residues. The CDR3 sequence is CASSLRTGGGTEAFF. The CDR3 coding sequence is TGTGCCAGCAGTTTAAGGACCGGCGGTGGCACTGAAGCTTTCTTT.

This sequence joins TRBV4-1 and TRBJ1-5; TRBD1 agrees at 7 bases. The CDR3 contains 15 residues. CDR1 MGHRA and CDR2 YSYEKL come from the germline V gene. The V and J ends lost 3 bases and 2 bases, in that order; junction bases with no gene match: 4. The CDR3 region is CASSQYRGGNQPQHF. The CDR3 bases are TGCGCCAGCAGCCAGTACAGGGGAGGCAATCAGCCCCAGCATTTT.

This chain joins TRBV4-3 and TRBJ2-7; TRBD2 matches at 7 bases. This CDR3 contains 15 residues. In germline, CDR1 is LGHNA, CDR2 YSLEER. V trimming: 0 bases; J trimming: 6 bases; junction bases outside the gene matches: 8. In DNA, the CDR3 is TGCGCCAGCAGCCAAGAATCCGGCGGGAGAGGCGAGCAGTACTTC. Translating it yields CASSQESGGRGEQYF.

As DNA, the CDR3 is TGCGCCAGCAGCTTGGTGCAGCGGGGGGGCATAGATACGCAGTATTTT. It codes for CASSLVQRGGIDTQYF. The rearrangement links TRBV5-1 to TRBJ2-3, with 10 bases fitting TRBD2. The CDR3 covers 16 residues. The trim removed 0 bases at V and 5 bases at J, leaving 6 bases unmatched. In germline, CDR1 is SGHRS, CDR2 YFSETQ.

The rearrangement joins TRBV20-1 to TRBJ2-5; possible D gene TRBD2, 6 bases. The length of the CDR3 is 15 residues. Between the trimmed V and J ends, which lost 5 bases and 5 bases, there was a span of 21 bases. Germline V lookup: CDR1 DFQATT, CDR2 SNEGSKA (reference sequence). The CDR3: CSAHPGVPSAETQYF. DNA for the CDR3: TGCAGTGCTCACCCGGGAGTACCGTCGGCTGAGACCCAGTACTTC.

The sample holds a few counts of this clonotype. The J gene is TRBJ2-2, the V gene TRBV12-3 or TRBV12-4; tentatively, D is TRBD1 or TRBD2 (7 bases each). The V end lost 5 bases, the J end lost 2 bases, and 15 bases lay between the germline ends. The CDR3 runs 16 residues. The CDR3, as DNA: TGTGCCAGCAGTCCCCAGGGGGGGGTTAACACCGGGGAGCTGTTTTTT. Translated, it gives CASSPQGGVNTGELFF.

The gene calls are TRBV24-1 and TRBJ2-7; 7 bases are a match to TRBD1. CDR1 is KGHDR and CDR2 is SFDVKD in the germline V gene. This CDR3 spans 15 amino acids. V shed 4 bases and J 4 bases; nucleotides not matched to a gene: 9. The CDR3 reads CATSDPTRTGYEQYF. The CDR3 DNA sequence: TGTGCCACCAGTGACCCTACCCGGACAGGATACGAGCAGTACTTC.

This clonotype has just a few counts. CDR3 sequence (DNA): TGTGCCAGCAGTTTAATTTGGACAGGGGGCATCACAGATACGCAGTATTTT. Protein: CASSLIWTGGITDTQYF. V usage is TRBV12-3 or TRBV12-4 and J usage is TRBJ2-3; 11 bases align to TRBD1. This CDR3 region has 17 residues. J was trimmed by 2 bases and V by 2 bases; bases with no gene match: 6.

This chain joins TRBV24-1 and TRBJ2-2, with a weak D call TRBD1 (6 bases). Trimming took off 4 bases at V and 6 bases at J, with 14 bases between the two ends. The CDR3 contains 15 residues. Germline-derived CDR1 and CDR2 are KGHDR and SFDVKD. Written as DNA, the CDR3 is TGTGCCACCAGTGAAACAGGGTTCGCATCCGGGGAGCTGTTTTTT. It encodes CATSETGFASGELFF.

This clonotype was found a few times. V usage is TRBV15 and J usage is TRBJ2-3, with a tentative D call TRBD2 (6 bases). V was trimmed by 3 bases and J by 0 bases, leaving 16 bases between them. This CDR3 has 17 residues. CDR1 LNHNV and CDR2 YYDKDF come from the germline V gene (reference sequence). CDR3 in DNA: TGTGCCACCAGCAGCAGTGCTAGCGAACAAAGCACAGATACGCAGTATTTT. It is translated as CATSSSASEQSTDTQYF. Drawing the rest from reference TRBV15 and TRBJ2-3, the complete variable domain is DAMVIQNPRYQVTQFGKPVTLSCSQTLNHNVMYWYQQKSSQAPKLLFHYYDKDFNNEADTPDNFQSRRPNTSFCFLDIRSPGLGDTAMYLCATSSSASEQSTDTQYFGPGTRLTVL.

The gene calls are TRBV24-1 and TRBJ1-2; 10 bases map to TRBD1. CDR1 is KGHDR and CDR2 is SFDVKD in the germline V gene. The V and J ends lost 3 bases and 3 bases, in that order; junction bases with no gene match: 6. The CDR3 loop spans 16 amino acids. CDR3 DNA: TGTGCCACCAGTGATCCTCGGACAGGGGGGGACTATGGCTACACCTTC. Translated, it gives CATSDPRTGGDYGYTF.

The chain recombines TRBV10-3 with TRBJ2-7, with D perhaps TRBD1 or TRBD2 (5 bases each). CDR1 and CDR2 (germline): ENHRY, SYGVKD. CDR3 size: 17 residues. Between the trimmed V and J ends, which lost 0 bases and 3 bases, there was a span of 18 bases. CDR3 loop: CAISESGGRGVYYEQYF. CDR3 in DNA: TGTGCCATCAGTGAGTCTGGCGGCCGAGGGGTTTACTACGAGCAGTACTTC.

This clonotype was seen more than once but under ten times. This chain joins TRBV6-4 and TRBJ1-5; D is ambiguous. V was clipped by 4 bases and J by 4 bases, with 8 bases between them. There are 13 residues in the CDR3. Germline CDR1 reads MRHNA; CDR2 reads SNTAGT. CDR3 loop: CASSATENQPQHF. CDR3 nucleotide sequence: TGTGCCAGCAGTGCCACAGAGAATCAGCCCCAGCATTTT.

Many counts were recorded for this clonotype. The chain employs TRBV15 and TRBJ2-5; possibly TRBD1 for D (6 bases). The CDR3 length is 17 residues. Germline CDR1 reads LNHNV; CDR2 reads YYDKDF (reference sequence). V gave up 0 bases and J gave up 2 bases, with 16 bases separating them. CDR3 region: CATSRDRGTSVQETQYF. DNA for the CDR3: TGTGCCACCAGCAGAGATAGAGGGACAAGCGTTCAAGAGACCCAGTACTTC.

This clonotype was observed at least ten times. A read error is possible here, since a much larger clone lies one base away. The chain employs TRBV4-2 and TRBJ2-7; no firm D call. CDR3 length: 15 residues. V was shortened by 1 base and J by 0 bases, with 10 bases between the two germline ends. CDR1 is LGHNA and CDR2 is YNFKEQ in the germline V gene. This chain's CDR3 is CASSQAAESSYEQYF. CDR3 nucleotide sequence: TGTGCCAGCAGCCAAGCGGCGGAGAGCTCCTACGAGCAGTACTTC.

This clonotype was seen a few times. The J gene is TRBJ2-7, the V gene TRBV18, with 10 positions matching TRBD1. The trim removed 3 bases at V and 6 bases at J, leaving 8 bases unmatched. This CDR3 region has 15 residues. Germline lookup yields CDR1 KGHSH and CDR2 LQKENI. The CDR3 here is CASSPGQGEIFEQYF. In nucleotides, the CDR3 is TGTGCCAGCTCACCCGGACAGGGGGAGATATTCGAGCAGTACTTC.